Shown below are 10 T cell receptor beta chains from a single sample sequenced in a study of cytomegalovirus exposure and HLA in healthy donors. The assay was immunoSEQ multiplex PCR, and TCRdb's table has in-frame clones only and misses some. This sample yields 200,000 or so clones, of which 75% to 90% are seen a single time; roughly 7% belongs to the top ten. Sequenced material: PBMCs. The receptors stem from a man between 18 and 35 years old in good health and CMV-seropositive.

V is TRBV2 and J is TRBJ2-1; TRBD2 matches at 12 bases. This CDR3 region has 17 residues. Germline V gives CDR1 SNHLY, CDR2 FYNNEI. The J segment lost 4 bases and the V segment lost 6 bases, leaving 10 bases of the junction unmatched. In DNA, the CDR3 is TGTGCCAGCAGGCCCACGGCCGGGACTAGCGGGTACAATGAGCAGTTCTTC. Protein sequence: CASRPTAGTSGYNEQFF.

The rearrangement joins TRBV9 to TRBJ2-5; TRBD2 matches at 11 bases. This CDR3 has 17 amino acids. Germline values: CDR1 SGDLS, CDR2 YYNGEE. J gave up 5 bases and V 0 bases, and 9 bases lay outside the gene matches. The CDR3 spells CASSVDVAGGMRETQYF. CDR3 nucleotides: TGTGCCAGCAGCGTAGATGTAGCGGGAGGGATGCGGGAGACCCAGTACTTC.

This rearrangement joins TRBV9 to TRBJ2-3; D gene ambiguous. The germline V and J ends were trimmed by 0 bases and 0 bases, with 14 bases remaining between them. The CDR3 extends over 17 amino acids. The germline V gene encodes CDR1 SGDLS and CDR2 YYNGEE. The CDR3 DNA sequence: TGTGCCAGCAGCGTAGCTTCCGGAGTTCGTAGCACAGATACGCAGTATTTT. It codes for CASSVASGVRSTDTQYF.

The rearrangement joins TRBV7-2 to TRBJ2-2, with a weak D call TRBD2 (6 bases). Germline values: CDR1 SGHTA, CDR2 FQGNSA. V was pared by 5 bases and J by 7 bases, with 14 bases between. CDR3 length: 14 residues. CDR3 residues: CASSVGLPIGELFF. CDR3 DNA: TGTGCCAGCAGCGTGGGACTTCCCATCGGGGAGCTGTTTTTT.

This clone was picked up a small number of times. The J gene is TRBJ2-1, the V gene TRBV9; a possible D gene is TRBD2 (5 bases). Germline values: CDR1 SGDLS, CDR2 YYNGEE. This CDR3 is 14 amino acids long. V was cut by 0 bases and J by 6 bases, with 10 bases left in between. CDR3 DNA sequence: TGTGCCAGCAGCGTAGCGGGATCGGGCAATGAGCAGTTCTTC. It translates to CASSVAGSGNEQFF.

V is TRBV28 and J is TRBJ2-2; 8 nucleotides line up with TRBD1. Unmatched junction bases numbered 1, after V lost 6 bases and J lost 1 base. CDR1 MDHEN and CDR2 SYDVKM come from the germline V gene. This CDR3 contains 14 residues. The CDR3, as DNA: TGTGCCAGCAGGGGACAGGAGAACACCGGGGAGCTGTTTTTT. It encodes CASRGQENTGELFF.

This chain links TRBV4-3 with TRBJ2-3; the D is unclear. CDR1 LGHNA and CDR2 YSLEER come from the germline V gene. Trimming removed 2 bases from V and 1 base from J, with 4 bases in between. The CDR3 spans 13 residues. The CDR3: CASSQTGTDTQYF. CDR3 sequence (DNA): TGCGCCAGCAGCCAAACTGGCACAGATACGCAGTATTTT.

The chain joins TRBV6-4 to TRBJ2-2; unclear D gene. Trimming removed 3 bases at V and 5 bases at J, with 7 bases between. The CDR3 contains 13 residues. Germline V gene sequence: CDR1 MRHNA, CDR2 SNTAGT. CDR3 coding DNA: TGTGCCAGCAGTGAGATCAGTACCGGGGAGCTGTTTTTT. Translation: CASSEISTGELFF.

The genes are TRBV6-1 and TRBJ2-1; a possible D gene is TRBD2 (6 bases). Trimming took 4 bases from V and 1 from J, leaving 11 bases between them. The CDR3 covers 15 residues. CDR1 MNHNS and CDR2 SASEGT come from the germline V gene. The CDR3 nucleotides are TGTGCCAGCAGTGCGGCGGGATATTCCTACAATGAGCAGTTCTTC. Protein: CASSAAGYSYNEQFF.

The rearrangement joins TRBV7-3 to TRBJ1-1; D is unclear. Germline V gene data show CDR1 as SGHTA and CDR2 as FQGTGA. The CDR3 sequence is 14 residues long. Between the trimmed V and J ends, which lost 0 bases and 2 bases, there was a span of 7 bases. The CDR3 sequence: CASSLTRANTEAFF. DNA of the CDR3: TGTGCCAGCAGCTTAACGAGAGCCAACACTGAAGCTTTCTTT.